The 26 T cell receptor beta chains below come from one sample, sequenced in a study of glioma-infiltrating T cells after dendritic cell vaccination. The data were produced by immunoSEQ multiplex PCR, yet TCRdb's version contains in-frame clones alone and is incomplete. Of around 96,000 clones listed, about four fifths are singletons. The specimen comprised blood, sampled before dendritic cell vaccination. These receptors all stem from a human donor with glioblastoma.

This clone turned up a few times. The CDR3 sequence: CSVEDQASGRGNTGELFF. CDR3 DNA sequence: TGCAGCGTTGAAGATCAGGCTAGCGGGAGGGGGAACACCGGGGAGCTGTTTTTT. This chain links TRBV29-1 with TRBJ2-2, with 12 bases aligning to TRBD2. Germline CDR1 SQVTM, CDR2 ANQGSEA. The CDR3 length is 18 residues. V gave up 0 bases and J gave up 1 base; unmatched junction bases: 6.

The table lists this clone with a few counts. V usage is TRBV7-6 and J usage is TRBJ2-7; D might be TRBD2 (6 bases). The V gene lost 1 base and the J gene lost 7 bases, with 11 bases spanning the gap. Germline CDR1 and CDR2: SGHVS and FNYEAQ. The CDR3 loop spans 13 amino acids. CDR3 bases: TGTGCCAGCAGCTTAGTATCGGAGGGTGAGCAGTACTTC. Its translation is CASSLVSEGEQYF.

This rearrangement joins TRBV6-5 to TRBJ1-2; a weak D match, TRBD1 (5 bases). CDR3 length equals 12 residues. Trimming removed 8 bases from V and 3 bases from J, with 10 bases in between. Germline V gene lookup returns CDR1 MNHEY and CDR2 SVGAGI. The CDR3 spells CASRGMDYGYTF. In DNA form, the CDR3 reads TGTGCCAGCCGGGGGATGGACTATGGCTACACCTTC.

This chain links TRBV18 with TRBJ2-7; 7 bases map to TRBD2. After removal of 3 bases from V and 6 bases from J, the junction contained 14 bases not matched to a gene. Germline V gene lookup returns CDR1 KGHSH and CDR2 LQKENI. The CDR3 contains 16 residues. The CDR3 DNA sequence: TGTGCCAGCTCACCGCGCCTGGCCGCGGGGGAACTCGAGCAGTACTTC. Encoded protein: CASSPRLAAGELEQYF.

The rearrangement links TRBV6-5 to TRBJ2-5; 11 bases line up with TRBD1. Germline trimming cut 6 bases from V and 2 bases from J; bases unmatched to any gene: 5. The V gene's germline CDR1 is MNHEY and CDR2 SVGAGI. CDR3 length: 15 residues. For the CDR3, the DNA is TGTGCCAGCAGCGGGACAGGGGGAAAACAAGAGACCCAGTACTTC. It translates to CASSGTGGKQETQYF.

This clone was seen a single time. This rearrangement joins TRBV29-1 to TRBJ2-3; D not certain. Germline CDR1 reads SQVTM; CDR2 reads ANQGSEA. The CDR3 spans 14 residues. The V end was cut by 7 bases, the J end by 0 bases, with 14 bases between. Here the CDR3 DNA reads TGCAGCGCCCCTATGCCGACTAGCACAGATACGCAGTATTTT. Translated, it gives CSAPMPTSTDTQYF.

The chain combines TRBV19 with TRBJ1-5, with D possibly being TRBD1 (5 bases). The V end was cut by 5 bases, the J end by 0 bases, with 14 bases between. Germline-derived CDR1 and CDR2 are LNHDA and SQIVND (reference sequence). This CDR3 is 16 amino acids long. The CDR3 coding sequence is TGTGCCAGTAGTCCTCGGGGGTCATATAGCAATCAGCCCCAGCATTTT. Its protein product is CASSPRGSYSNQPQHF.

The chain links TRBV25-1 to TRBJ1-5; the D gene is possibly TRBD1 (5 bases). Germline V CDR1 and CDR2: MGHDK, SYGVNS. Trimming took 1 base from V and 7 from J, leaving 11 bases between them. The CDR3 length is 14 residues. The CDR3 region is CASSESRVGQPQHF. As DNA, the CDR3 is TGTGCCAGCAGTGAATCCAGGGTTGGCCAGCCCCAGCATTTT. Filled out from reference TRBV25-1 and TRBJ1-5, the complete variable domain reads EADIYQTPRYLVIGTGKKITLECSQTMGHDKMYWYQQDPGMELHLIHYSYGVNSTEKGDLSSESTVSRIRTEHFPLTLESARPSHTSQYLCASSESRVGQPQHFGDGTRLSIL.

The V gene is TRBV28, the J gene TRBJ2-1; the match to TRBD2 covers 7 bases. The CDR3 runs 13 residues. Germline V gene data show CDR1 as MDHEN and CDR2 as SYDVKM. With 10 bases clipped from V and 10 bases from J, the junction kept 13 bases outside the gene matches. As DNA, the CDR3 is TGTGCCACCCGAAAACAGACTAGCCGGGAGCAGTTCTTC. It specifies CATRKQTSREQFF.

The rearrangement uses TRBV5-6 and TRBJ2-2; no definite D call. The CDR3 contains 17 residues. Trimming cost V 1 base and J 5 bases, with 18 bases left between them. Germline V gives CDR1 SGHDT, CDR2 YYEEEE. This CDR3 is CASSLFLRERKTGELFF. The CDR3 coding sequence is TGTGCCAGCAGCTTGTTCTTGCGCGAGAGAAAAACCGGGGAGCTGTTTTTT.

Only a few counts were recorded for this clone. J is TRBJ1-4 and V is TRBV10-3; D may be TRBD1 (5 bases). Deletions cut 4 bases from V and 8 bases from J, with 11 bases between. Germline assignment: CDR1 ENHRY and CDR2 SYGVKD. The CDR3 has 13 amino acids. CDR3 in DNA: TGTGCCATCAGTGGGGGGGTGGAGGAAAAACTGTTTTTT. Its translation is CAISGGVEEKLFF.

The J gene is TRBJ2-7, the V gene TRBV6-1; 10 bases are shared with TRBD2. The germline V gene has CDR1 MNHNS and CDR2 SASEGT. V shed 8 bases, J shed 4 bases, and the junction held 11 bases outside the gene matches. The length of the CDR3 is 15 residues. This CDR3 is CASFPLAGRMYEQYF. The CDR3 region has the DNA TGTGCCAGCTTTCCACTAGCGGGGCGAATGTACGAGCAGTACTTC.

V and J are TRBV19 and TRBJ1-4, with D maybe TRBD1 (5 bases). In germline, CDR1 is LNHDA, CDR2 SQIVND (reference sequence). The V end lost 1 base, the J end lost 6 bases, and 18 bases lay between the germline ends. This CDR3 spans 17 amino acids. The CDR3 region is CASSIGGGGVRHEKLFF. CDR3 nucleotides: TGTGCCAGTAGTATAGGCGGCGGGGGAGTACGTCATGAAAAACTGTTTTTT.

Of note for this clone: At one end the junction does not follow the germline gene, possibly because of a read error. The rearrangement uses TRBV7-7 and TRBJ1-3; 9 bases are a match to TRBD1. Germline CDR1 is SSHAT and CDR2 is FNYEAQ (reference sequence). The CDR3 is 13 residues long. CDR3 in DNA: TGTGCTAGCAGCTTAGGGACAGGGAACACCATATATTTT. It codes for CASSLGTGNTIYF.

The rearrangement uses TRBV9 and TRBJ1-2, with D unclear. Germline assignment: CDR1 SGDLS and CDR2 YYNGEE. This CDR3 contains 13 residues. The V and J ends lost 5 bases and 5 bases respectively, with 13 bases between them. The CDR3: CASRESGRYGYTF. DNA of the CDR3: TGTGCCAGCAGAGAAAGCGGACGGTATGGCTACACCTTC.

This clone was counted a single time. The CDR3 loop is CASSIDLGDYEQYF. In DNA, the CDR3 is TGTGCCAGTAGTATAGATCTAGGGGACTACGAGCAGTACTTC. V gene TRBV19 combines with J gene TRBJ2-7; D might be TRBD1 (5 bases). The CDR3 extends over 14 amino acids. Germline lookup yields CDR1 LNHDA and CDR2 SQIVND (reference sequence). The V gene lost 0 bases and the J gene lost 3 bases, with 9 bases spanning the gap.

In this sample, this clone turned up a few times. The V call is TRBV7-9, the J call TRBJ2-7; 10 nucleotides match TRBD1. The CDR3 runs 15 residues. Germline CDR1 reads SEHNR; CDR2 reads FQNEAQ (reference sequence). V dropped 6 bases and J dropped 1; count of bases not matched to a gene: 6. CDR3 nucleotide sequence: TGTGCCAGCAGTGATTGGACAGGGGGATCCTACGAGCAGTACTTC. Its protein is CASSDWTGGSYEQYF.

The chain couples TRBV7-6 to TRBJ2-5; D uncertain. The germline gives CDR1 SGHVS, CDR2 FNYEAQ. This CDR3 region has 13 residues. Between the trimmed V and J ends, which lost 0 bases and 2 bases, there was a span of 4 bases. This CDR3 is CASSLASQETQYF. CDR3 sequence (DNA): TGTGCCAGCAGCTTAGCGTCACAAGAGACCCAGTACTTC.

The gene calls are TRBV19 and TRBJ1-1, with TRBD1 identical over 7 bases. V shed 6 bases, J shed 3 bases, and the junction held 7 bases outside the gene matches. Germline V gene data show CDR1 as LNHDA and CDR2 as SQIVND (reference sequence). The CDR3 runs to 14 residues. CDR3 region: CASRTRGSDTEAFF. The CDR3 bases are TGTGCCAGTAGGACCAGGGGGTCCGACACTGAAGCTTTCTTT.

This clone was recorded at least ten times. V usage is TRBV7-9 and J usage is TRBJ1-4; D uncertain. Trimming stripped 5 bases from V and 6 bases from J, with 10 bases between. The CDR3 sequence is 13 residues long. Germline V gene lookup returns CDR1 SEHNR and CDR2 FQNEAQ (reference sequence). The CDR3 bases are TGTGCCAGCAGCCACGATTTAGATGAAAAACTGTTTTTT. It translates to CASSHDLDEKLFF.

The rearrangement links TRBV10-1 to TRBJ1-2; TRBD1 agrees at 11 bases. The CDR3 covers 18 residues. V lost 7 bases, J lost 4 bases, and 17 bases stayed unmatched. Germline CDR1 reads WNHNN; CDR2 reads SYGVQD (reference sequence). For the CDR3, the DNA is TGCGCCAGCACCCCAGGGCTGCCGGGACAGGGGGTTCTCTATGGCTACACCTTC. Amino acids: CASTPGLPGQGVLYGYTF.

The V and J genes are TRBV10-1 and TRBJ2-3; D gene ambiguous. The CDR3 has 16 amino acids. V lost 2 bases, J lost 4 bases, and 16 bases lay in between. Germline V gene data show CDR1 as WNHNN and CDR2 as SYGVQD (reference sequence). CDR3 sequence (DNA): TGCGCCAGCAGTGAGGCATATTCTAGTTTCGCAGATACGCAGTATTTT. Translated: CASSEAYSSFADTQYF.

J is TRBJ2-2 and V is TRBV6-6; maybe TRBD2 (5 bases). This CDR3 comprises 13 residues. The germline V gene encodes CDR1 MNHNY and CDR2 SVGAGI (reference sequence). Trimming pared 6 bases from V and 1 base from J, leaving 6 bases between. The CDR3 nucleotides are TGTGCCAGCAGCGGGAAGAACACCGGGGAGCTGTTTTTT. Its translation: CASSGKNTGELFF.

V usage is TRBV6-1 and J usage is TRBJ2-7, with 9 bases lining up with TRBD1. The CDR3 contains 15 residues. J lost 5 bases, V lost 9 bases, and 14 bases had no gene match. In germline, CDR1 is MNHNS, CDR2 SASEGT. The CDR3 loop is CASTKIGQGINEQYF. CDR3 nucleotides: TGTGCCAGTACTAAAATCGGACAGGGGATCAACGAGCAGTACTTC.

CDR3 region: CASSLGQTTGELFF. The CDR3 nucleotides are TGCGCCAGCAGCTTGGGACAGACGACCGGGGAGCTGTTTTTT. The V gene is TRBV5-1, the J gene TRBJ2-2; D is perhaps TRBD1 (5 bases). This CDR3 region has 14 residues. Trimming stripped 0 bases from V and 5 bases from J, with 8 bases between. CDR1 is SGHRS, CDR2 YFSETQ, per germline. Full variable domain (missing parts from reference TRBV5-1 and TRBJ2-2): KAGVTQTPRYLIKTRGQQVTLSCSPISGHRSVSWYQQTPGQGLQFLFEYFSETQRNKGNFPGRFSGRQFSNSRSEMNVSTLELGDSALYLCASSLGQTTGELFFGEGSRLTVL.

The rearrangement joins TRBV4-1 to TRBJ2-1; TRBD2 might be the D (5 bases). The CDR3 is 14 residues long. The germline CDR1 and CDR2 sequences are MGHRA and YSYEKL. V dropped 0 bases and J dropped 9 bases, with 12 bases sitting between them. The CDR3 sequence is CASSQEDSLTEQFF. CDR3 nucleotide sequence: TGCGCCAGCAGCCAAGAGGACTCCCTAACTGAGCAGTTCTTC.